This TCR beta chain was obtained from a study of response to subunit inactivated influenza vaccine. The V and J ends lost 7 bases and 2 bases respectively, with 17 bases between them. The CDR3 covers 16 residues. Looked up from germline, CDR1 is LNHDA and CDR2 is SQIVND (reference sequence). TCRdb re-derived calls from the RT-PCR reads in MiXCR, one entry per CDR3 protein. The profile shows 650,000 to 700,000 distinct CDR3 sequences, 15% to 18% of them singletons. About this clonotype itself: Its antigen is not known.

General study points: That few new T cells are recruited by each seasonal influenza vaccination was the authors' suggestion.

The receptor's source is a man aged 50 or older who received an inactivated influenza vaccine. J is TRBJ2-2 and V is TRBV19, with D perhaps assigned TRBD1 or TRBD2 (5 bases each). The sequenced sample was PBMCs from blood, obtained about 12 days after vaccination. The CDR3 DNA is TGTGCCAGTACCCTTCAGGCAGGGACCAACACCGGGGAGCTGTTTTTT. Translated: CASTLQAGTNTGELFF.